A single sample is the source of the 17 T cell receptor beta chains below, sequenced in a study of T-cell reconstitution after alpha-beta-depleted transplantation in children. This sample's TCRbeta library carried unique molecular identifier barcodes. TCRdb reprocessed the PCR reads with MiXCR, giving one entry per CDR3 protein. The data contain around 78,000 distinct CDR3 sequences, over 12% of them singletons. The sequencing here drew on PBMCs, mostly from graft donor cells, taken 180 days after TCRalphabeta/CD19-depleted stem cell transplant. The receptors shown here come from a male patient between 2 and 10 years old who had a stem cell transplant for acute lymphoblastic leukemia, so the T cells may come from the graft donor.

A note on this clonotype: This may arise from a read error, as a much more abundant clone is one base away. The chain carries TRBV24-1 and TRBJ2-6; D is undetermined. The CDR3 contains 13 residues. Germline CDR1 is KGHDR and CDR2 is SFDVKD. V shed 6 bases and J shed 1 base, with 3 bases lying between them. Written as DNA, the CDR3 is TGTGCCACCAGTTTATCTGGGGCCAACGTCCTGACTTTC. Translating it yields CATSLSGANVLTF.

Ten or more counts support this clonotype. V gene TRBV2 combines with J gene TRBJ2-6, with D hard to call. The V end was cut by 10 bases, the J end by 5 bases, with 9 bases between. This CDR3 spans 12 amino acids. Germline V gene lookup returns CDR1 SNHLY and CDR2 FYNNEI. The CDR3 is CATGTRANVLTF. In DNA, the CDR3 is TGTGCCACCGGCACCAGGGCCAACGTCCTGACTTTC.

The rearrangement uses TRBV5-6 and TRBJ2-7; 14 bases fit TRBD2. The junction had 5 bases not matched to a gene; V was cut back by 3 bases and J by 6 bases. Germline lookup yields CDR1 SGHDT and CDR2 YYEEEE. This CDR3 has 15 amino acids. The CDR3 coding sequence is TGTGCCAGCAGCTGGAGACTAGCGGGAGGGACCGAGCAGTACTTC. Translating it yields CASSWRLAGGTEQYF.

The rearrangement joins TRBV28 to TRBJ1-1; D gene uncertain. The CDR3 loop spans 14 amino acids. Trimming stripped 7 bases from V and 1 base from J, with 13 bases between. CDR1 is MDHEN, CDR2 SYDVKM, per germline. CDR3 loop: CASIRRVGNTEAFF. CDR3 in DNA: TGTGCCAGCATTCGAAGGGTGGGGAACACTGAAGCTTTCTTT.

This clonotype was observed a few times. The chain uses TRBV24-1 and TRBJ2-3; D is unresolved. V was shortened by 2 bases and J by 6 bases, with 5 bases between the two germline ends. The germline V gene has CDR1 KGHDR and CDR2 SFDVKD. The CDR3 totals 12 residues. The CDR3 here is CATSDSADTQYF. Here the CDR3 DNA reads TGTGCCACCAGTGATTCGGCGGATACGCAGTATTTT.

In its sample, this clonotype was seen a few times. J is TRBJ1-5 and V is TRBV28; D is unclear. Trimming pared 6 bases from V and 1 base from J, leaving 19 bases between. CDR1 and CDR2 (germline): MDHEN, SYDVKM. This CDR3 has 17 amino acids. CDR3 region: CASRTSKMVRSNQPQHF. The DNA for the CDR3 is TGTGCCAGCAGGACAAGCAAGATGGTTAGGAGCAATCAGCCCCAGCATTTT.

This sequence joins TRBV28 and TRBJ2-7; D is undetermined. V gave up 3 bases and J gave up 2 bases, with 8 bases separating them. The CDR3 extends over 13 amino acids. Germline CDR1 reads MDHEN; CDR2 reads SYDVKM. The CDR3 DNA reads as TGTGCCAGCAGTTTGATGTCGCCCTACGAGCAGTACTTC. Amino acids: CASSLMSPYEQYF.

This clonotype was observed a handful of times. V and J are TRBV4-1 and TRBJ2-1; no definite D call. Germline values: CDR1 MGHRA, CDR2 YSYEKL. V was clipped by 3 bases and J by 9 bases, with 15 bases between them. This CDR3 is built from 14 residues. The CDR3 loop is CASSHPGETGEQFF. DNA of the CDR3: TGCGCCAGCAGCCATCCCGGAGAGACTGGTGAGCAGTTCTTC.

The J gene is TRBJ1-1, the V gene TRBV5-1; possible D gene TRBD1, 6 bases. Trimming took 8 bases from V and 5 from J, leaving 16 bases between them. The length of the CDR3 is 13 residues. CDR1 is SGHRS and CDR2 is YFSETQ in the germline V gene. CDR3 residues: CASKEGVRTEAFF. The CDR3 DNA is TGCGCCAGTAAGGAGGGGGTAAGAACTGAAGCTTTCTTT.

This clonotype was recorded many times. The V gene is TRBV6-1, the J gene TRBJ1-6; TRBD1 matches 9 bases. The germline CDR1 and CDR2 sequences are MNHNS and SASEGT. CDR3 length: 14 amino acids. V shed 6 bases and J 10 bases; nucleotides not matched to a gene: 7. CDR3 in amino acids: CASRPDRGRSPLHF. Written as DNA, the CDR3 is TGTGCCAGCAGACCGGACAGGGGACGGTCACCCCTCCACTTT.

The J gene is TRBJ2-3, the V gene TRBV27; D remains unclear. The CDR3 runs 19 residues. Per the germline V gene, CDR1 is MNHEY and CDR2 is SMNVEV (reference sequence). Trimming stripped 8 bases from V and 4 bases from J, with 31 bases between. The CDR3 reads CASPVSPSSGYLAADTQYF. CDR3 DNA sequence: TGTGCCAGCCCAGTTTCCCCTTCTTCTGGATACCTGGCAGCAGATACGCAGTATTTT.

The J gene is TRBJ2-2, the V gene TRBV4-3; 10 bases are a match to TRBD1. The V gene's germline CDR1 is LGHNA and CDR2 YSLEER. The CDR3 consists of 16 residues. V lost 1 base, J lost 7 bases, and 6 bases stayed unmatched. CDR3 sequence reads: CASSQGQGASHGELFF. CDR3 bases: TGCGCCAGCAGCCAAGGACAGGGGGCCTCGCACGGGGAGCTGTTTTTT.

This clonotype was counted a few times. The chain recombines TRBV4-3 with TRBJ2-4; tentative D call: TRBD2 (7 bases). Per the germline V gene, CDR1 is LGHNA and CDR2 is YSLEER. This CDR3 spans 16 amino acids. V was clipped by 5 bases and J by 3 bases, with 17 bases between them. The CDR3 spells CASSSRGGGGKNIQYF. CDR3 nucleotide sequence: TGCGCCAGCAGCTCCCGGGGAGGGGGAGGCAAAAACATTCAGTACTTC.

This clonotype was detected a few times. The chain couples TRBV6-5 to TRBJ2-5, with D hard to call. Germline assignment: CDR1 MNHEY and CDR2 SVGAGI. V lost 0 bases and J 7 bases, leaving 12 bases between the germline ends. This CDR3 is 14 amino acids long. The CDR3 DNA is TGTGCCAGCAGTTACTCGGCTACAGCTTGGACCCAGTACTTC. It encodes CASSYSATAWTQYF.

This chain links TRBV7-6 with TRBJ1-2; D gene uncertain. Per germline, CDR1 SGHVS and CDR2 FNYEAQ. Trimming removed 4 bases at V and 0 bases at J, with 12 bases between. This CDR3 spans 15 amino acids. CDR3 bases: TGTGCCAGCAGCTCCTTATACCGAGCTAACTATGGCTACACCTTC. Residues: CASSSLYRANYGYTF.

This clonotype was found a few times. The rearrangement links TRBV29-1 to TRBJ2-5, with D possibly matching TRBD1 (5 bases). Germline V lookup: CDR1 SQVTM, CDR2 ANQGSEA. CDR3 length: 13 residues. Trimming left V 7 bases short and J 5 bases short, with 17 bases between. The CDR3 here is CSGTRGLRETQYF. CDR3 DNA: TGCAGCGGCACAAGGGGTCTCAGGGAGACCCAGTACTTC.

By sample fraction, this clonotype is medium-sized. The chain uses TRBV5-6 and TRBJ2-7, with 9 nucleotides matching TRBD1. The V segment lost 3 bases and the J segment 4 bases; nucleotides outside the gene matches: 8. This CDR3 comprises 15 residues. The germline gives CDR1 SGHDT, CDR2 YYEEEE. CDR3 in amino acids: CASSWRATGGYEQYF. The CDR3 nucleotides read TGTGCCAGCAGCTGGAGGGCGACAGGGGGGTACGAGCAGTACTTC.